These 18 T cell receptor beta chains share one sample of origin, sequenced in a study of blood T cell repertoires in COVID-19. Produced via immunoSEQ multiplex PCR; TCRdb's table is partial and in-frame only. The table includes some 120,000 clones, roughly 85% detected once. Sequencing was carried out using peripheral blood. Receptor source: a woman older than 75 with acute or convalescent COVID-19.

Regarding this clone: One end of the junction does not line up with germline, which may come from a read error. The chain couples TRBV7-2 to TRBJ2-1, with 9 nucleotides matching TRBD1. Per germline, CDR1 SGHTA and CDR2 FQGNSA. The CDR3 runs to 15 residues. This chain's CDR3 is CASSLTGTGRNGQFF. CDR3 DNA sequence: TGTGCCAGCAGCTTGACCGGGACAGGGAGGAATGGGCAGTTCTTC.

The rearrangement uses TRBV3-1 (or the pseudogene TRBV3-2) and TRBJ1-1; TRBD1 might be the D (5 bases). The germline V gene encodes CDR1 LGHDT and CDR2 YNNKEL (reference sequence). CDR3 length equals 14 residues. The V and J ends lost 4 bases and 1 base respectively, with 10 bases between them. In DNA form, the CDR3 reads TGTGCCAGCAGCCCCCATACAGGGAACACTGAAGCTTTCTTT. It specifies CASSPHTGNTEAFF.

This clone appeared once. This rearrangement joins TRBV19 to TRBJ1-5; D is possibly TRBD1 (6 bases). There are 14 residues in the CDR3. The V end lost 7 bases, the J end lost 7 bases, and 17 bases lay between the germline ends. Germline assignment: CDR1 LNHDA and CDR2 SQIVND (reference sequence). DNA of the CDR3: TGTGCCAGTACTCAACCAGGGGTAGGACAGCCCCAGCATTTT. As protein: CASTQPGVGQPQHF.

The rearrangement uses TRBV12-3 or TRBV12-4 and TRBJ1-5; no reliable D call. The CDR3 is 13 residues long. V lost 8 bases, J lost 0 bases, and 8 bases lay in between. The CDR3 loop reads CASAGPSNQPQHF. The CDR3 DNA sequence: TGTGCCAGCGCAGGCCCTAGCAATCAGCCCCAGCATTTT.

This clone was seen just once. The V and J genes are TRBV5-1 and TRBJ1-4; D might be TRBD1 (5 bases). Trimming shortened V by 0 bases and J by 6 bases, and 9 bases separated the two germline ends. The CDR3 is made up of 14 amino acids. CDR1 is SGHRS, CDR2 YFSETQ, per germline. In nucleotides, the CDR3 is TGCGCCAGCAGCTTGGCAGGGCGGTATGAAAAACTGTTTTTT. Amino acid sequence: CASSLAGRYEKLFF. Drawing the rest from reference TRBV5-1 and TRBJ1-4, the complete variable domain is KAGVTQTPRYLIKTRGQQVTLSCSPISGHRSVSWYQQTPGQGLQFLFEYFSETQRNKGNFPGRFSGRQFSNSRSEMNVSTLELGDSALYLCASSLAGRYEKLFFGSGTQLSVL.

This sequence joins TRBV9 and TRBJ1-1; D is possibly TRBD1 (5 bases). Trimming shortened V by 6 bases and J by 7 bases, and 19 bases separated the two germline ends. The CDR3 has 14 amino acids. The germline V gene encodes CDR1 SGDLS and CDR2 YYNGEE. The CDR3 bases are TGTGCCAGCAAGGCGGGATCGACAGTGGGTGAAGCTTTCTTT. This gives the protein CASKAGSTVGEAFF.

V and J are TRBV2 and TRBJ2-4, with 7 bases identical to TRBD1. Germline CDR1 is SNHLY and CDR2 is FYNNEI. V dropped 5 bases and J dropped 5; count of bases not matched to a gene: 9. The CDR3 sequence is 15 residues long. The CDR3 DNA sequence: TGTGCCAGCAGTCCTCGACAGGGTCTAGAAAACATTCAGTACTTC. Amino acid sequence: CASSPRQGLENIQYF.

The chain employs TRBV19 and TRBJ1-1, with a tentative D call TRBD1 (6 bases). Germline CDR1 is LNHDA and CDR2 is SQIVND (reference sequence). The CDR3 length is 15 residues. V gave up 3 bases and J gave up 4 bases, with 15 bases separating them. CDR3 sequence reads: CASSMPGAMGTEAFF. In DNA form, the CDR3 reads TGTGCCAGTAGTATGCCAGGGGCCATGGGCACTGAAGCTTTCTTT.

The V call is TRBV2, the J call TRBJ2-5, with D hard to call. With 1 base removed from V and 5 bases from J, the gap between germline ends came to 5 bases. This CDR3 contains 12 residues. CDR1 is SNHLY, CDR2 FYNNEI, per germline. DNA for the CDR3: TGTGCCAGCAGTGAAGGCCGGGAGACCCAGTACTTC. The encoded protein is CASSEGRETQYF. Combining the CDR3 with reference TRBV2 and TRBJ2-5 gives the whole variable domain EPEVTQTPSHQVTQMGQEVILRCVPISNHLYFYWYRQILGQKVEFLVSFYNNEISEKSEIFDDQFSVERPDGSNFTLKIRSTKLEDSAMYFCASSEGRETQYFGPGTRLLVL.

The V call is TRBV6-5, the J call TRBJ1-2; D remains ambiguous. V lost 5 bases, J lost 7 bases, and 14 bases lay in between. This CDR3 has 13 residues. Per germline, CDR1 MNHEY and CDR2 SVGAGI. CDR3 coding DNA: TGTGCCAGCAGTCCCGGGCTCGGAGGTGGCTACACCTTC. Translation: CASSPGLGGGYTF.

The CDR3 nucleotides read TGTGCCAGCAGTATTAGCGGGGGGGCTTATACAGATACGCAGTATTTT. It yields the protein CASSISGGAYTDTQYF. V and J are TRBV2 and TRBJ2-3; TRBD2 matches 11 bases. This CDR3 contains 16 residues. The ends lost 5 bases at V and 3 bases at J; junction bases unmatched: 7. The germline V gene has CDR1 SNHLY and CDR2 FYNNEI.

This chain joins TRBV28 and TRBJ1-2; 9 bases are a match to TRBD1. Germline V gene sequence: CDR1 MDHEN, CDR2 SYDVKM. The CDR3 has 14 residues. The V segment lost 10 bases and the J segment 8 bases; nucleotides outside the gene matches: 14. The chain's CDR3 is CATLDRGVGWGYTF. In DNA form, the CDR3 reads TGTGCCACCCTGGACAGGGGAGTCGGCTGGGGCTACACCTTC.

The chain employs TRBV12-3 or TRBV12-4 and TRBJ1-4, with a tentative D call TRBD1 (6 bases). The CDR3 sequence is 13 residues long. V lost 10 bases, J lost 7 bases, and 16 bases lay in between. CDR3 bases: TGTGCCACGAACAGGGTATTGGGTGAAAAACTGTTTTTT. Translating it yields CATNRVLGEKLFF.

This sequence joins TRBV19 and TRBJ2-7, with D hard to call. V dropped 2 bases and J dropped 4 bases, with 9 bases sitting between them. CDR3 size: 13 residues. Germline CDR1 LNHDA, CDR2 SQIVND (reference sequence). CDR3 nucleotide sequence: TGTGCCAGTAGTATACCAGGCCCGTACGAGCAGTACTTC. Amino acid sequence: CASSIPGPYEQYF.

The chain is built from TRBV6-5 and TRBJ1-4, with D perhaps TRBD1 (5 bases). The CDR3 runs 14 residues. With 8 bases removed from V and 7 bases from J, the gap between germline ends came to 17 bases. Germline CDR1 and CDR2: MNHEY and SVGAGI. The CDR3 bases are TGTGCCAGCGCATACGGGGGGTCGGCTGAAAAACTGTTTTTT. Translation: CASAYGGSAEKLFF.

This chain uses TRBV4-3 with TRBJ2-7; D might be TRBD2 (5 bases). V gave up 0 bases and J gave up 6 bases, with 15 bases separating them. Looked up from germline, CDR1 is LGHNA and CDR2 is YSLEER. The CDR3 is 15 amino acids. DNA for the CDR3: TGCGCCAGCAGCCAAGAGGGAGCACAGATCGGCGAGCAGTACTTC. This gives the protein CASSQEGAQIGEQYF.

The chain joins TRBV6-1 to TRBJ1-3; the match to TRBD1 covers 7 bases. This CDR3 comprises 14 residues. Looked up from germline, CDR1 is MNHNS and CDR2 is SASEGT. J gave up 2 bases and V 3 bases, and 1 base lay outside the gene matches. CDR3 DNA sequence: TGTGCCAGCAGTGAGCAGGGGGCTGGAAACACCATATATTTT. It is translated as CASSEQGAGNTIYF.

The V and J genes are TRBV9 and TRBJ1-2, with 8 bases lining up with TRBD1. CDR1 and CDR2 (germline): SGDLS, YYNGEE. CDR3 length: 14 residues. J was trimmed by 4 bases and V by 4 bases; bases with no gene match: 6. The CDR3 coding sequence is TGTGCCAGCAGCCCGGACAGGGCCCCCTATGGCTACACCTTC. Translated, it gives CASSPDRAPYGYTF.